These T cell receptor beta chains were read from a single sample in a study of T-cell reconstitution after alpha-beta-depleted transplantation in children. Using its own MiXCR run on the PCR reads, TCRdb lists one record per CDR3 protein. The sample holds 780,000 or so distinct CDR3 sequences; roughly 15% are singletons and the top ten take 5%. This sample comprised PBMCs, mostly from graft donor cells, obtained 360 days after TCRalphabeta/CD19-depleted stem cell transplant. Source of these receptors: a male patient younger than 18 who had a stem cell transplant for acute lymphoblastic leukemia, so the T cells may come from the graft donor. CDR3s include the opening cysteine and the closing phenylalanine or tryptophan. A D gene is named only where the DNA matches it firmly. Only part of the rows carry a size: once, few, many, or a class if the clone is expanded.

v_gene: TRBV6-1
d_gene: .
abundance: .
j_gene: TRBJ1-1
CDR3nt: TGTGCCAGCGTGTGGAAGGGAATGAACACTGAAGCTTTCTTT
CDR3aa: CASVWKGMNTEAFF

v_gene: TRBV7-8
d_gene: TRBD2
abundance: .
j_gene: TRBJ2-7
CDR3nt: TGTGCCAGCAGCTTAGGACTAGCGACAGTTCTAGACAACGAGCAGTACTTC
CDR3aa: CASSLGLATVLDNEQYF

v_gene: TRBV20-1
d_gene: TRBD2
abundance: .
j_gene: TRBJ2-1
CDR3nt: TGCAGTGCTAGCAGGGCGGGAGGTCCCCACAATGAGCAGTTCTTC
CDR3aa: CSASRAGGPHNEQFF

v_gene: TRBV14
d_gene: .
abundance: few
j_gene: TRBJ2-5
CDR3nt: TGTGCCAGCAGCCAACTTGGTTTGGGAGGCGAGACCCAGTACTTC
CDR3aa: CASSQLGLGGETQYF

v_gene: TRBV15
d_gene: .
abundance: few
j_gene: TRBJ1-1
CDR3nt: TGTGCCACCAGCAGAGGCGTGGGGACGGTGGCCACTGAAGCTTTCTTT
CDR3aa: CATSRGVGTVATEAFF

v_gene: TRBV7-6
d_gene: TRBD2
abundance: few
j_gene: TRBJ2-2
CDR3nt: TGTGCCAGCAGCTCCTGGGGGGGACCACGTCCCGGGGAGCTGTTTTTT
CDR3aa: CASSSWGGPRPGELFF

v_gene: TRBV12-3/TRBV12-4
d_gene: .
abundance: .
j_gene: TRBJ1-1
CDR3nt: TGTGCCAGCACCTTTCTCTCAGCGAACACTGAAGCTTTCTTT
CDR3aa: CASTFLSANTEAFF

v_gene: TRBV7-3
d_gene: .
abundance: few
j_gene: TRBJ2-3
CDR3nt: TGTGCCAGCAGCTTAACGGCAGCACCCACAGATACGCAGTATTTT
CDR3aa: CASSLTAAPTDTQYF

v_gene: TRBV12-3/TRBV12-4
d_gene: .
abundance: many
j_gene: TRBJ2-7
CDR3nt: TGTGCCAGCAGTTCTAGTCCCCTCGGCGAGCAGTACTTC
CDR3aa: CASSSSPLGEQYF

v_gene: TRBV6-5
d_gene: .
abundance: few
j_gene: TRBJ2-7
CDR3nt: TGTGCCAGCAGTGTATTCCGAGGGGAGCAGTACTTC
CDR3aa: CASSVFRGEQYF

v_gene: TRBV2
d_gene: TRBD2
abundance: .
j_gene: TRBJ2-1
CDR3nt: TGTGCCAGCAGGAATAGAAACAATGGACTAGCGGGAGGGAATGAGCAGTTCTTC
CDR3aa: CASRNRNNGLAGGNEQFF

v_gene: TRBV25-1
d_gene: TRBD1
abundance: .
j_gene: TRBJ2-7
CDR3nt: TGTGCCAGCACACAAACTGGCGGCGGGACAGGGGGCTACGAGCAGTACTTC
CDR3aa: CASTQTGGGTGGYEQYF

v_gene: TRBV3-1
d_gene: TRBD2
abundance: few
j_gene: TRBJ2-1
CDR3nt: TGTGCCAGCAGCCAAGAGTTGCCTCGGGACTACCTCTACAATGAGCAGTTCTTC
CDR3aa: CASSQELPRDYLYNEQFF

v_gene: TRBV7-2
d_gene: TRBD1
abundance: few
j_gene: TRBJ1-1
CDR3nt: TGTGCCAGCAGCTTTGTGACAGGGAGCACTGAAGCTTTCTTT
CDR3aa: CASSFVTGSTEAFF

v_gene: TRBV5-1
d_gene: .
abundance: few
j_gene: TRBJ2-2
CDR3nt: TGCGCCAGCAGCTTGAGGCAGGGTCCAAGGTTTACCGGGGAGCTGTTTTTT
CDR3aa: CASSLRQGPRFTGELFF

v_gene: TRBV7-8
d_gene: TRBD1
abundance: many
j_gene: TRBJ2-7
CDR3nt: TGTGCCAGCAGCAAGTGGGACAGCCTTGGCGAGCAGTACTTC
CDR3aa: CASSKWDSLGEQYF

v_gene: TRBV6-4
d_gene: .
abundance: few
j_gene: TRBJ2-1
CDR3nt: TGTGCCAGCTCCCCGAGGTGGACGAATGAGTGGCAGTTCTTC
CDR3aa: CASSPRWTNEWQFF

v_gene: TRBV29-1
d_gene: TRBD1
abundance: many
j_gene: TRBJ2-2
CDR3nt: TGCAGCGGTACAGGGGGGCCGAACACCGGGGAGCTGTTTTTT
CDR3aa: CSGTGGPNTGELFF